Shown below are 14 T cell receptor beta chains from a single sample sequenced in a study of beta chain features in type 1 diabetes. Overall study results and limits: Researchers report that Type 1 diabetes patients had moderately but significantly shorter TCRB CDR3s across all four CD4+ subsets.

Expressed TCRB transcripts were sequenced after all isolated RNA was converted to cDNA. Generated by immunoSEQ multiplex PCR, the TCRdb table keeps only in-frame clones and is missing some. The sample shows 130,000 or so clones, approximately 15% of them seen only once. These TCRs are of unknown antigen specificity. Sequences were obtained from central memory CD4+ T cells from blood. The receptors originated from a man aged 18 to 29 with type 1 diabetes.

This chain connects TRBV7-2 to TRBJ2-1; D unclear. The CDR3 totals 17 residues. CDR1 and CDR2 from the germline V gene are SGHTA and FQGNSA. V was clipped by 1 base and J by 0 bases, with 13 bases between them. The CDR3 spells CASSLVSGFSSYNEQFF. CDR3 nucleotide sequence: TGTGCCAGCAGCTTAGTTTCGGGCTTTAGCTCCTACAATGAGCAGTTCTTC.

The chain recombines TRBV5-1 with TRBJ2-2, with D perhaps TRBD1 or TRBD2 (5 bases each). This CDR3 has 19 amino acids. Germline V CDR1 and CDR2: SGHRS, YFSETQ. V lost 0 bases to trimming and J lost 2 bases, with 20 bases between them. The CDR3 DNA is TGCGCCAGCAGCTTGGCTGGTAGGGAGACAGTAGTTAACACCGGGGAGCTGTTTTTT. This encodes CASSLAGRETVVNTGELFF.

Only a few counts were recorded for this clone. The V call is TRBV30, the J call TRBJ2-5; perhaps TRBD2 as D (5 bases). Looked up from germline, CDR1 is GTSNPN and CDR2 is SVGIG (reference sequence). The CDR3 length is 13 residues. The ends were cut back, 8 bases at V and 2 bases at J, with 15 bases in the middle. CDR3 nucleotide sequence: TGTGCCCGAACCGAGGGAAATCAAGAGACCCAGTACTTC. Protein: CARTEGNQETQYF.

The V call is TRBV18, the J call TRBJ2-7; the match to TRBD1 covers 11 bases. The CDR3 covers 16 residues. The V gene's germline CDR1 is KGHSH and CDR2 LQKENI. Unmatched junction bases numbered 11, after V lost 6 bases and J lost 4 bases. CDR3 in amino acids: CASSLRSGTGGYEQYF. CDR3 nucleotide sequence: TGTGCCAGCTCGCTGCGATCCGGGACAGGGGGTTACGAGCAGTACTTC.

The CDR3: CASSLGGVRTGELFF. CDR3 DNA: TGTGCCAGCAGCTTGGGAGGGGTGAGGACCGGGGAGCTGTTTTTT. This chain uses TRBV5-6 with TRBJ2-2; D is possibly TRBD1 or TRBD2 (5 bases each). The CDR3 sequence is 15 residues long. V was clipped by 0 bases and J by 5 bases, with 11 bases between them. Looked up from germline, CDR1 is SGHDT and CDR2 is YYEEEE.

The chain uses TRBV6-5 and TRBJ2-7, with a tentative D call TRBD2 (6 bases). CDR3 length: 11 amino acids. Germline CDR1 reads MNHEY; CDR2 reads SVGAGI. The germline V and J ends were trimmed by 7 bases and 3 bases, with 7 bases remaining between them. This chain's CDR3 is CASTAGYEQYF. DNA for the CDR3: TGTGCCAGCACAGCGGGCTACGAGCAGTACTTC.

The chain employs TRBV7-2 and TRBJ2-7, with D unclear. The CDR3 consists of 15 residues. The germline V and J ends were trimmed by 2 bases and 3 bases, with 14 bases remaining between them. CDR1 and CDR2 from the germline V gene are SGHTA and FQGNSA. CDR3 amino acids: CASSLLVGKDYEQYF. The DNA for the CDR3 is TGTGCCAGCAGCTTATTGGTAGGGAAGGACTACGAGCAGTACTTC.

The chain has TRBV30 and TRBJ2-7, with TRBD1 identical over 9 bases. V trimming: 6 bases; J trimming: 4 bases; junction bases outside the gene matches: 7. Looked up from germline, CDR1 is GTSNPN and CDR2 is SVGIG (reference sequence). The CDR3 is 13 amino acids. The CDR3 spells CACLSDRGYEQYF. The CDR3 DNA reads TGTGCCTGCCTATCGGACAGGGGTTACGAGCAGTACTTC.

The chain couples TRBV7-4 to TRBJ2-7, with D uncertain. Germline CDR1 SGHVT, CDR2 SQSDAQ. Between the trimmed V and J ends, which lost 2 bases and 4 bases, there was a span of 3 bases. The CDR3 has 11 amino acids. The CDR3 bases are TGTGCCAGCAGCTTAAGGTACGAGCAGTACTTC. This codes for CASSLRYEQYF.

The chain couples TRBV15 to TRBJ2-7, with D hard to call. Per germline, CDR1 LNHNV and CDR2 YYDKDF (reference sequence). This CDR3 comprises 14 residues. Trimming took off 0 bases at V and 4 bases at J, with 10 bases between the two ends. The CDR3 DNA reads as TGTGCCACCAGCAGAGATAGTGGCAATTACGAGCAGTACTTC. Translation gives CATSRDSGNYEQYF.

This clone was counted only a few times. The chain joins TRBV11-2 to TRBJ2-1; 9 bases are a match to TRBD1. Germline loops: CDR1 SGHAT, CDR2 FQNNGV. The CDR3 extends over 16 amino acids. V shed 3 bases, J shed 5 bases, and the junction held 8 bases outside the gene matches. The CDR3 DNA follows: TGTGCCAGCAGCTTCGGGACAGGGCGACGGCACAATGAGCAGTTCTTC. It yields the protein CASSFGTGRRHNEQFF. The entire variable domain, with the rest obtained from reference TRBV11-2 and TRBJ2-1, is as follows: EAGVAQSPRYKIIEKRQSVAFWCNPISGHATLYWYQQILGQGPKLLIQFQNNGVVDDSQLPKDRFSAERLKGVDSTLKIQPAKLEDSAVYLCASSFGTGRRHNEQFFGPGTRLTVL.

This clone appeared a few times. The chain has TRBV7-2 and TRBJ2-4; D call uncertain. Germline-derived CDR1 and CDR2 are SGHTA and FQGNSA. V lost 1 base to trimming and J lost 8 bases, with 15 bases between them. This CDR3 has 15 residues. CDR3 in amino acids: CASSLVGTLRHIQYF. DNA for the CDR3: TGTGCCAGCAGCTTAGTAGGCACTCTCAGACACATTCAGTACTTC.

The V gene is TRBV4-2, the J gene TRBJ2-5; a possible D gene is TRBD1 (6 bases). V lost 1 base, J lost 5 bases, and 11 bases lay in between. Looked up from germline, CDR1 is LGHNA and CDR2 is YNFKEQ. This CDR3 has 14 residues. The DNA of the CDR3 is TGTGCCAGCAGCCAAGGGTGGGGGCAGGAGACCCAGTACTTC. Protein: CASSQGWGQETQYF.

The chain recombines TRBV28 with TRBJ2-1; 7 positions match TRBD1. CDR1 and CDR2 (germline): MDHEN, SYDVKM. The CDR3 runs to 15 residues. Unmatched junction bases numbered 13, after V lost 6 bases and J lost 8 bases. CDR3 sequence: CASRTGQLNRDEQFF. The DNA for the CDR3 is TGTGCCAGCAGAACGGGACAGCTTAATAGGGATGAGCAGTTCTTC.